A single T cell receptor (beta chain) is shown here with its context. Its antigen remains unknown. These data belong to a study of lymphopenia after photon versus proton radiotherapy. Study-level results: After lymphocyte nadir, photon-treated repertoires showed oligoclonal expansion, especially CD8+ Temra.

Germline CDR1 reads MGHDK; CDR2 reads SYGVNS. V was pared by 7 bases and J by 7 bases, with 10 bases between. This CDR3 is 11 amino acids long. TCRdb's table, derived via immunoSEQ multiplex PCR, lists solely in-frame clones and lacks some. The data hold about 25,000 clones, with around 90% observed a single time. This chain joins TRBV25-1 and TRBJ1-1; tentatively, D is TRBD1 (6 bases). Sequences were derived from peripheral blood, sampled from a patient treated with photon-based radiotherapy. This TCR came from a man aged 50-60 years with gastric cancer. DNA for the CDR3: TGTGCCAGCAAATGGGGGCTTGAAGCTTTCTTT. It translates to CASKWGLEAFF.